This TCR beta chain was identified in a study of a mutant IDH1 vaccine in newly diagnosed glioma. Across the whole study: Vaccination started 4-6 weeks after radiotherapy alone, or with temozolomide cycles. Treated patients had a mean age of about 44 years and a sex split that was approximately 62% male and about 40% female.

The germline gives CDR1 LNHDA, CDR2 SQIVND (reference sequence). The ends were cut back, 6 bases at V and 3 bases at J, with 14 bases in the middle. The CDR3 covers 15 residues. Time point described: week 23, last vaccination. Every single dose of the vaccine, 300 ug of mutant IDH1 20-mer peptide, came with topical imiquimod. The repertoire was sequenced with immunoSEQ multiplex PCR; TCRdb's copy has only in-frame clones and lacks some. This sample has approximately 44,000 clones, with approximately 90% found just once. Comments on this clone: The target antigen is unknown.

The clonotype was recovered from a man over 45 with glioma. The sequenced sample was PBMCs, obtained from a glioma patient whose treatment included an IDH1 peptide vaccine. The V and J genes are TRBV19 and TRBJ2-2; TRBD1 might be the D (6 bases). Written as DNA, the CDR3 is TGTGCCAGTAGGCTAGGGGGAATTGACACCGGGGAGCTGTTTTTT. It translates to CASRLGGIDTGELFF.